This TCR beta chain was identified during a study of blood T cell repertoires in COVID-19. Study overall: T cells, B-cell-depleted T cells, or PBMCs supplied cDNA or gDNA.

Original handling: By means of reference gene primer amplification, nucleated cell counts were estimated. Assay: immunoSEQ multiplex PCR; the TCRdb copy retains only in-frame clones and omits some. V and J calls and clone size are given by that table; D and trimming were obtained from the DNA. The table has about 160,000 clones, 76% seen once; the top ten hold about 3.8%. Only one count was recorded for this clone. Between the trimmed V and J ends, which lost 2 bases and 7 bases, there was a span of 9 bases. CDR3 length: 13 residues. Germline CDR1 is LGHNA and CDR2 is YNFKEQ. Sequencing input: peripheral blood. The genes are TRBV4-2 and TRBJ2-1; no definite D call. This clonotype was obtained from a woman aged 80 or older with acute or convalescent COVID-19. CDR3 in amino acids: CASSQNLKNEQFF. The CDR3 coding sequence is TGTGCCAGCAGCCAAAACCTAAAGAATGAGCAGTTCTTC.